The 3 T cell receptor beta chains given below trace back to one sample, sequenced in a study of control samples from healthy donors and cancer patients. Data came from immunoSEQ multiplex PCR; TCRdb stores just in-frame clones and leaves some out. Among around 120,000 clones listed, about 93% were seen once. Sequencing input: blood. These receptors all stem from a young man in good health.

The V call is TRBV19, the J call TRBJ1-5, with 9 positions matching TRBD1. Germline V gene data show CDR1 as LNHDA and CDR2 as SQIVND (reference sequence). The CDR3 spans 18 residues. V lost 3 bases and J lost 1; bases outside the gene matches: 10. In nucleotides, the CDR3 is TGTGCCAGTAGTATCCCGACAGGGGGAACAAGAAGCAATCAGCCCCAGCATTTT. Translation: CASSIPTGGTRSNQPQHF. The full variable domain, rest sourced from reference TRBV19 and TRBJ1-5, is DGGITQSPKYLFRKEGQNVTLSCEQNLNHDAMYWYRQDPGQGLRLIYYSQIVNDFQKGDIAEGYSVSREKKESFPLTVTSAQKNPTAFYLCASSIPTGGTRSNQPQHFGDGTRLSIL.

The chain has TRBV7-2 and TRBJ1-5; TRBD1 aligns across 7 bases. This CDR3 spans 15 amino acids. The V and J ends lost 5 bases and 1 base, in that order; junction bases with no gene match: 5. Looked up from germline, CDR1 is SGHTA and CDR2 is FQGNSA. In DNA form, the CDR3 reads TGTGCCAGCAGCCCCGGGACAGTCAGCAATCAGCCCCAGCATTTT. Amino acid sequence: CASSPGTVSNQPQHF.

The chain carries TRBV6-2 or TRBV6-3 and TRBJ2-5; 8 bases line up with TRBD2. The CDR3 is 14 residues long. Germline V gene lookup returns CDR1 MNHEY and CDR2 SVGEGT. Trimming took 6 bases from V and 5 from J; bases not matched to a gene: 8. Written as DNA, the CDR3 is TGTGCCAGCAGCCACGGGGGGGCCGTGGAGACCCAGTACTTC. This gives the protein CASSHGGAVETQYF.